The present T cell receptor (beta chain) was sequenced within a study of shared clonotypes between healthy human individuals. Whole-study results and caveats: Clonotypes which were not shared had lower generation probabilities than clonotypes that all four donors shared.

Each donor was a Caucasian adult residing in Nashville, Tennessee. Splitting of CD4+ cells produced CD45RA+ naive and CD45RA-negative memory subsets. About this clone itself: What it recognizes is unknown. The DNA is omitted, as the CDR3 cannot be located on it reliably, and the CDR3 follows TCRdb's listing.

Method: immunoSEQ multiplex PCR; TCRdb's copy keeps in-frame clones and lacks some. The sample consists of fewer than 1.6 million clones, around 98.5% of them appearing once. The CDR3 length is 14 residues, termini included. The germline gives CDR1 MNHEY, CDR2 SVGAGI. Sequenced: naive CD4+ T cells sorted from blood. The subset: CD45RA+ positively selected. V usage is TRBV6-5 and J usage is TRBJ2-1; the D call in the table, TRBD2, was not verified against the DNA. The receptor comes from a man aged 25 to 40 in good health. CDR3 amino acids: CASSSSGGVGEQFF.